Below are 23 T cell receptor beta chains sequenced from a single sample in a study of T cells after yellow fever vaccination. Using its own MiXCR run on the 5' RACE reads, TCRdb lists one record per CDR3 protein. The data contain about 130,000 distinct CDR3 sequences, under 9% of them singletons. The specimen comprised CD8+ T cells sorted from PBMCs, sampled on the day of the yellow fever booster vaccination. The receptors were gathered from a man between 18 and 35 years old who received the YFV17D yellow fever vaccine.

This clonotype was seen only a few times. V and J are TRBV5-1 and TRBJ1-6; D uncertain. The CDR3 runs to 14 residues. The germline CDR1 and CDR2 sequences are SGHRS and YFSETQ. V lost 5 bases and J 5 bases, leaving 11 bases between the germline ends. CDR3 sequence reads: CASRDGSDNSPLHF. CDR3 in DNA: TGCGCCAGCAGAGACGGATCGGATAATTCACCCCTCCACTTT. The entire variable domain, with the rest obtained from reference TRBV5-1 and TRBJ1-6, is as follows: KAGVTQTPRYLIKTRGQQVTLSCSPISGHRSVSWYQQTPGQGLQFLFEYFSETQRNKGNFPGRFSGRQFSNSRSEMNVSTLELGDSALYLCASRDGSDNSPLHFGNGTRLTVT.

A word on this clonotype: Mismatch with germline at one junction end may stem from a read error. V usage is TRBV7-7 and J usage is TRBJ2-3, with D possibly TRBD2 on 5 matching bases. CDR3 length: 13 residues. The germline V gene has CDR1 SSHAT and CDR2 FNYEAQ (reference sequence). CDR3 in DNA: TGTGCTAGCAGCTTAGCGCTCGGCGATACGCAGTATTTT. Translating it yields CASSLALGDTQYF.

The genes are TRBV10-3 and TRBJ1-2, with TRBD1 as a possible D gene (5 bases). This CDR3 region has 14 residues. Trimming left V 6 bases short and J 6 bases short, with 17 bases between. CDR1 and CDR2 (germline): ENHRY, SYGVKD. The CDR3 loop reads CAIRFEGRLDGYTF. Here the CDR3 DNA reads TGTGCCATCAGGTTTGAGGGGCGGCTAGATGGCTACACCTTC.

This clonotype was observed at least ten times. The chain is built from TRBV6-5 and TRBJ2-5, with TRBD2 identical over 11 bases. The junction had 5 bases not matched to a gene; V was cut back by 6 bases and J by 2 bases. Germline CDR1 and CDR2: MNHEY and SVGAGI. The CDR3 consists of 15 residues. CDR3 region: CASRLTSGGQETQYF. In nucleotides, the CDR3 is TGTGCCAGCAGACTTACTAGCGGGGGACAAGAGACCCAGTACTTC.

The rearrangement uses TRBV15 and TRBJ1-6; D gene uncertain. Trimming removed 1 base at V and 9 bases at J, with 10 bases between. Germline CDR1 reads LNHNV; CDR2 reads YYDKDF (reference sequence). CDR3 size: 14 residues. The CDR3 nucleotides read TGTGCCACCAGCAGAGTAGGTGTTGGTTCACCCCTCCACTTT. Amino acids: CATSRVGVGSPLHF.

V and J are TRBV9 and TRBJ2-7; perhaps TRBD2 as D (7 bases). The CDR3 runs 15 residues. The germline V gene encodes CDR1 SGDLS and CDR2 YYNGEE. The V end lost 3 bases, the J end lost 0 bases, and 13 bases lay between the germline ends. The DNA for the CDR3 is TGTGCCAGCAGCGGCCCCGGGGGGCCCTCCTACGAGCAGTACTTC. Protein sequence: CASSGPGGPSYEQYF.

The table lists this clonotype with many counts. The CDR3 DNA is TGCGCCAGCAGCTTCGGGACAGCTAACACCGGGGAGCTGTTTTTT. Protein sequence: CASSFGTANTGELFF. The genes are TRBV5-1 and TRBJ2-2; 7 positions agree with TRBD1. With V trimmed by 2 bases and J by 2 bases, 3 bases remained unmatched. CDR3 length: 15 residues. Germline V gene data show CDR1 as SGHRS and CDR2 as YFSETQ.

The chain's CDR3 is CASSYSLGTPVPYGYTF. For the CDR3, the DNA is TGTGCCAGCAGTTACTCGCTTGGGACGCCTGTCCCCTATGGCTACACCTTC. The chain is built from TRBV6-6 and TRBJ1-2, with D perhaps matching TRBD1 (5 bases). V lost 0 bases, J lost 4 bases, and 18 bases lay in between. The CDR3 extends over 17 amino acids. Germline assignment: CDR1 MNHNY and CDR2 SVGAGI (reference sequence).

The CDR3 DNA follows: TGTGCCAGCAGCTTAGCGGTGGACGGGGGGCCCAAGGGGCAGTACTTC. Its protein product is CASSLAVDGGPKGQYF. The chain couples TRBV7-2 to TRBJ2-7; D is perhaps TRBD2 (7 bases). Looked up from germline, CDR1 is SGHTA and CDR2 is FQGNSA. This CDR3 has 16 residues. Trimming removed 0 bases from V and 9 bases from J, with 21 bases in between.

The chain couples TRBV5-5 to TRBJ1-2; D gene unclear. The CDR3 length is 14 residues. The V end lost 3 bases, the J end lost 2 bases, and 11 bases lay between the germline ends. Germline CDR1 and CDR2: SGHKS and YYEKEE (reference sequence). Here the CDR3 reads CASSSFWRNYGYTF. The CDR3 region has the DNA TGTGCCAGCAGCTCGTTCTGGCGAAACTATGGCTACACCTTC. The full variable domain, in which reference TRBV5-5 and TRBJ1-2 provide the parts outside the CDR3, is DAGVTQSPTHLIKTRGQQVTLRCSPISGHKSVSWYQQVLGQGPQFIFQYYEKEERGRGNFPDRFSARQFPNYSSELNVNALLLGDSALYLCASSSFWRNYGYTFGSGTRLTVV.

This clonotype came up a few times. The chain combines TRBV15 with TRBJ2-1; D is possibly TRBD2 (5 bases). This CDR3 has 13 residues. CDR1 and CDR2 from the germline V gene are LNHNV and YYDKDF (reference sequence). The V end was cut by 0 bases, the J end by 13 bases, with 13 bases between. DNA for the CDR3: TGTGCCACCAGCAGAGAACTGGTGAGGGATCAGTTCTTC. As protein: CATSRELVRDQFF.

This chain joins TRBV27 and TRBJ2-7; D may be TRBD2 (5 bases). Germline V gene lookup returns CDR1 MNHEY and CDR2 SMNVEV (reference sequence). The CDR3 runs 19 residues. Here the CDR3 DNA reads TGCACCAGCAGTTTTCCCAACCGGACGGACTTTGAATGGTCCTACGAGCAGTACGTC. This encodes CTSSFPNRTDFEWSYEQYV.

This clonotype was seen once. The CDR3: CSVAGLGREETQYF. The CDR3 DNA sequence: TGCAGCGTTGCGGGGCTAGGGAGGGAAGAGACCCAGTACTTC. The V and J genes are TRBV29-1 and TRBJ2-5; 7 nucleotides line up with TRBD2. CDR3 length: 14 amino acids. Germline CDR1 and CDR2: SQVTM and ANQGSEA. V lost 4 bases, J lost 3 bases, and 8 bases stayed unmatched.

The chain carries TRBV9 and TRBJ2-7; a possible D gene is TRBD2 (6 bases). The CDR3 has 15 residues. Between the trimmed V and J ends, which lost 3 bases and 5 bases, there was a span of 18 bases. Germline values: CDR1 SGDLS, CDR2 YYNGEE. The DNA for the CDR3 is TGTGCCAGCAGCGCCGGAGGGGCCTCGTCAGACGAGCAGTACGTC. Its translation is CASSAGGASSDEQYV.

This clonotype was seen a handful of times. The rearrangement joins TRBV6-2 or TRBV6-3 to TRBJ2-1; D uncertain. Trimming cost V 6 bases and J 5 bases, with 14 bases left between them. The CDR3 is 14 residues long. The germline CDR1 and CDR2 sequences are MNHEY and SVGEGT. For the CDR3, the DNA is TGTGCCAGCAGCCATGATAAGCCTAACAATGAGCAGTTCTTC. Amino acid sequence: CASSHDKPNNEQFF.

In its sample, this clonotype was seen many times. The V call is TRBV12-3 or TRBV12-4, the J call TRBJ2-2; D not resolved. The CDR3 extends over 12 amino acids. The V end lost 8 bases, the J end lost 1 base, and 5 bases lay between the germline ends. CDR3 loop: CASGWNTGELFF. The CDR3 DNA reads TGTGCCAGCGGATGGAACACCGGGGAGCTGTTTTTT.

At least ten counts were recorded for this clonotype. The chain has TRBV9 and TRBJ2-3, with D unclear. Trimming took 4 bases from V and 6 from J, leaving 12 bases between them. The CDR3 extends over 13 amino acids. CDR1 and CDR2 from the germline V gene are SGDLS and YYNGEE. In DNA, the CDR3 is TGTGCCAGCAGCCCAGGTGGGCTGGATACGCAGTATTTT. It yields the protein CASSPGGLDTQYF.

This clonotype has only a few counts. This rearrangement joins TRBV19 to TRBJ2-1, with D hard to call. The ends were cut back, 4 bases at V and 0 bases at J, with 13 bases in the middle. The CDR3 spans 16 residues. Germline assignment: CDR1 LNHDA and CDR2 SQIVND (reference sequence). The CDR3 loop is CASSTFLGYSYNEQFF. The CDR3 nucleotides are TGTGCCAGTAGTACCTTTCTGGGGTACTCCTACAATGAGCAGTTCTTC.

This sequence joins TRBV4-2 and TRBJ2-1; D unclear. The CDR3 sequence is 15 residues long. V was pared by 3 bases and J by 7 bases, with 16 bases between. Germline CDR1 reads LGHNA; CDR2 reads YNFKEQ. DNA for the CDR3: TGTGCCAGCAGCCAGACACTGGGCGGTGGGAATGAGCAGTTCTTC. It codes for CASSQTLGGGNEQFF.

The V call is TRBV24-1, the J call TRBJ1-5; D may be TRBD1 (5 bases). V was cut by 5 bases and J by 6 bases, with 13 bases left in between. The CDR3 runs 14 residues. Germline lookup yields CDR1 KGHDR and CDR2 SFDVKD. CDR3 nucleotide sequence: TGTGCCACCAGTGTAGGGGCGACGGCTCAGCCCCAGCATTTT. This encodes CATSVGATAQPQHF.

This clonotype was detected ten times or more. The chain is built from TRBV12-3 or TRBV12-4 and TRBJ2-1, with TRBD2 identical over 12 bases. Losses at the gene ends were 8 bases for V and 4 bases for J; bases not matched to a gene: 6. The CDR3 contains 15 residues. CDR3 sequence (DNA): TGTGCCAGCTCCCCACTAGCGGGGGGATACAATGAGCAGTTCTTC. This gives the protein CASSPLAGGYNEQFF.

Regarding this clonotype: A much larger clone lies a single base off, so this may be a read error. The CDR3 nucleotides are TGTGCCAGCAGTAAGACTAGCACCGGGGAGCTGTTTTTT. This codes for CASSKTSTGELFF. The chain links TRBV12-3 or TRBV12-4 to TRBJ2-2, with D perhaps TRBD2 (6 bases). The CDR3 is 13 amino acids. V was cut by 5 bases and J by 4 bases, with 8 bases left in between.

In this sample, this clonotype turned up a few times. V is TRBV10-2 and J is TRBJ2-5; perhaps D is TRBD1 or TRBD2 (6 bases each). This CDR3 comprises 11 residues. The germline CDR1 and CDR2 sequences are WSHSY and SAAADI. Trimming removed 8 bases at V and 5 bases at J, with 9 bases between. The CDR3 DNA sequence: TGCGCCAGCGGAGGGGGGGAGACCCAGTACTTC. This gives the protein CASGGGETQYF.